This TCR beta chain derives from a study of post-analysis software for immune sequencing data. Study context: Secondary progressive, relapsing-remitting and progressive-relapsing multiple sclerosis were among the included disease courses. Regarding the study as a whole: Controls showed lower frequencies than patients for several TRBV segments, and TRBV5-6, TRBV5-1 and TRBV20-1 were among these. F measure clustering grouped samples strongly by preparation batch. Multiple sclerosis patients showed significantly lower normalized Chao1 diversity than controls did.

Points on this clonotype: Its antigen is not identified.

V was shortened by 0 bases and J by 7 bases, with 16 bases between the two germline ends. There are 15 residues in the CDR3. CDR1 is MNHEY, CDR2 SVGAGI, per germline. Unique molecular identifiers were present in the TCR beta cDNA libraries. T cells numbering roughly 0.85 to 10 million gave rise to roughly 0.5 million cDNA molecules. One entry per CDR3 protein, called by TCRdb with MiXCR from the PCR reads. Of hundreds of thousands of distinct CDR3 sequences listed, about 57% are singletons. The sequence was obtained from a girl between 10 and 17 years old with multiple sclerosis. What was sequenced was blood. The rearrangement uses TRBV6-5 and TRBJ2-7; TRBD1 is a possible D gene (6 bases). The CDR3 reads CASSYSGTPPGEQYF. The CDR3 coding sequence is TGTGCCAGCAGTTACTCGGGGACACCTCCTGGGGAGCAGTACTTC.